A selection of T cell receptor beta chains follows, all from one sample in a study of primary melanoma T cells and metastatic recurrence. Assay used: immunoSEQ multiplex PCR; TCRdb lists only in-frame clones, some missing. The sample holds approximately 160 clones, 69% seen once. Sequencing was performed on melanoma tumor tissue. The receptors shown here come from a human donor with melanoma. The conserved cysteine and the conserved F or W are not part of the CDR3 here.

j_call: TRBJ1-2
v_call: TRBV7-1
cdr3_aa: ASKPTGNYGYT

j_call: TRBJ2-5
v_call: TRBV6-8
cdr3_aa: ASSYATGVETQY

j_call: TRBJ2-7
v_call: TRBV19
cdr3_aa: ASSSRQTYEQY

j_call: TRBJ1-2
v_call: TRBV2
cdr3_aa: ASSSQGGAGYT

j_call: TRBJ1-5
v_call: TRBV15
cdr3_aa: ATSRPQGVGNQPQH

j_call: TRBJ2-4
v_call: TRBV30
cdr3_aa: AWRGQGGANIQY

j_call: TRBJ2-3
v_call: TRBV30
cdr3_aa: AWSPGQGLTDTQY

j_call: TRBJ1-1
v_call: TRBV11-3
cdr3_aa: ASSLITLNTEAF

j_call: TRBJ1-2
v_call: TRBV11-3
cdr3_aa: ASSLAHQGNYGYT

j_call: TRBJ1-2
v_call: TRBV23-1
cdr3_aa: ASSQSGTPYGYT

j_call: TRBJ1-2
v_call: TRBV9
cdr3_aa: ASSPRTSLLTNYGYT

j_call: TRBJ1-1
v_call: TRBV2
cdr3_aa: ASSRDLQGNTEAF

j_call: TRBJ1-6
v_call: TRBV11-3
cdr3_aa: ASSLDSSYNSPLH

j_call: TRBJ1-1
v_call: TRBV18
cdr3_aa: ASSPTGSNTEAF

j_call: TRBJ1-6
v_call: TRBV6-8
cdr3_aa: ASSYSQGASPLH

j_call: TRBJ1-1
v_call: TRBV25-1
cdr3_aa: ASSALRGSNTEAF

j_call: TRBJ1-3
v_call: TRBV18
cdr3_aa: ASSPAVSPGNTIY

j_call: TRBJ2-7
v_call: TRBV6-8
cdr3_aa: ASSYSTGGYEQY

j_call: TRBJ1-1
v_call: TRBV6-8
cdr3_aa: ASSGQGITEAF

j_call: TRBJ1-3
v_call: TRBV18
cdr3_aa: ASSPGPSGSGNTIY

j_call: TRBJ1-1
v_call: TRBV10-3
cdr3_aa: AISERPREGGNTEAF

j_call: TRBJ2-7
v_call: TRBV11-3
cdr3_aa: ASSPGGGSSYEQY

j_call: TRBJ2-3
v_call: TRBV19
cdr3_aa: ASSIFGDYRVLY

j_call: TRBJ1-4
v_call: TRBV11-3
cdr3_aa: ASSLQHRLNEKLF

j_call: TRBJ1-4
v_call: TRBV25-1
cdr3_aa: ASSKGEGRKGEKLF

j_call: TRBJ1-4
v_call: TRBV7-6
cdr3_aa: ASSQQGANEKLF

j_call: TRBJ1-2
v_call: TRBV18
cdr3_aa: ASSPEMGKGYT

j_call: TRBJ1-1
v_call: TRBV19
cdr3_aa: ASSGRGPNTEAF

j_call: TRBJ2-7
v_call: TRBV6-7
cdr3_aa: ASSGDRVYEQY

j_call: TRBJ1-3
v_call: TRBV15
cdr3_aa: ATSRGDRFSGNTIY

j_call: TRBJ2-1
v_call: TRBV19
cdr3_aa: ASSTPGLALDFNEQF

j_call: TRBJ2-3
v_call: TRBV19
cdr3_aa: ASSTPGLAGAVSTDTQY

j_call: TRBJ1-6
v_call: TRBV28
cdr3_aa: ASSFPVPHSPLH

j_call: TRBJ2-7
v_call: TRBV15
cdr3_aa: ATSRDGGARDIS

j_call: TRBJ2-7
v_call: TRBV29-1
cdr3_aa: SVGRQGYEQY